These 32 T cell receptor beta chains share one sample of origin, sequenced in a study of blood T cell repertoires in COVID-19. Here immunoSEQ multiplex PCR was the method, and the copy in TCRdb shows in-frame clones only, minus some. The sample has some 150,000 clones; 75% to 90% are singletons. Sequencing was done on a sample of peripheral blood. These TCRs come from a woman in her sixties with COVID-19, enrolled during active disease.

In this sample, this clone turned up many times. This chain joins TRBV11-2 and TRBJ1-1; D perhaps matches TRBD1 (5 bases). V gave up 5 bases and J gave up 1 base, with 17 bases separating them. CDR1 SGHAT and CDR2 FQNNGV come from the germline V gene. The CDR3 runs 16 residues. CDR3: CASSGGRSGKNTEAFF. The CDR3 nucleotides are TGTGCCAGCAGCGGCGGGAGGTCAGGGAAGAACACTGAAGCTTTCTTT.

The chain recombines TRBV21-1 with TRBJ1-4; the table calls TRBD1, which could not be checked here. TRBV21-1 is flagged as a pseudogene. The CDR3 is 15 residues long. The CDR3 reads CASSKSGAENEKLFF. The CDR3 DNA reads as TGTGCCAGCAGCAAATCAGGGGCCGAGAATGAAAAACTGTTTTTT.

The chain carries TRBV9 and TRBJ1-1; D gene unclear. Trimming took 4 bases from V and 3 from J, leaving 10 bases between them. CDR1 is SGDLS, CDR2 YYNGEE, per germline. CDR3 length: 13 amino acids. CDR3 nucleotides: TGTGCCAGCAGCCTCAGTCAGGACACTGAAGCTTTCTTT. It codes for CASSLSQDTEAFF.

This chain uses TRBV9 with TRBJ1-2; possible D gene TRBD1, 6 bases. The CDR3 is made up of 16 amino acids. Germline CDR1 reads SGDLS; CDR2 reads YYNGEE. V gave up 4 bases and J gave up 0 bases, with 16 bases separating them. DNA for the CDR3: TGTGCCAGCAGCCCATCGACAGGCCTAACTAACTATGGCTACACCTTC. It yields the protein CASSPSTGLTNYGYTF.

This clone occurred a few times. The chain recombines TRBV5-1 with TRBJ1-1; D is possibly TRBD1 (6 bases). Germline V gives CDR1 SGHRS, CDR2 YFSETQ. Trimming took off 7 bases at V and 4 bases at J, with 14 bases between the two ends. This CDR3 comprises 13 residues. The CDR3 region has the DNA TGCGCCAGCGGAGAACCAGGGGTCACTGAAGCTTTCTTT. Protein product: CASGEPGVTEAFF.

This clone showed up just once. This chain connects TRBV3-1 (or the pseudogene TRBV3-2) to TRBJ1-4; a weak D match, TRBD1 (5 bases). The V gene lost 3 bases and the J gene lost 0 bases, with 8 bases spanning the gap. The CDR3 totals 15 residues. In germline, CDR1 is LGHDT, CDR2 YNNKEL (reference sequence). The CDR3 nucleotides read TGTGCCAGCAGCCAGATGACAGCAACTAATGAAAAACTGTTTTTT. Its protein is CASSQMTATNEKLFF.

The V and J genes are TRBV7-6 and TRBJ2-7; TRBD1 might be the D (6 bases). Trimming removed 2 bases from V and 4 bases from J, with 15 bases in between. Per the germline V gene, CDR1 is SGHVS and CDR2 is FNYEAQ. There are 15 residues in the CDR3. The CDR3 spells CASSLSQGAPYEQYF. CDR3 DNA sequence: TGTGCCAGCAGCTTATCACAGGGAGCGCCTTACGAGCAGTACTTC.

V usage is TRBV2 and J usage is TRBJ1-6; 8 bases match TRBD1. Germline V gene sequence: CDR1 SNHLY, CDR2 FYNNEI. The CDR3 consists of 15 residues. V trimming: 4 bases; J trimming: 4 bases; junction bases outside the gene matches: 3. The CDR3 loop reads CASSARQGYNSPLHF. The CDR3 DNA follows: TGTGCCAGCAGTGCACGACAGGGGTATAATTCACCCCTCCACTTT.

The rearrangement uses TRBV9 and TRBJ2-7; 11 positions match TRBD2. CDR3 length: 15 amino acids. Trimming took 4 bases from V and 3 from J; bases not matched to a gene: 6. Germline assignment: CDR1 SGDLS and CDR2 YYNGEE. The CDR3 DNA reads as TGTGCCAGCAGCAAGACTAGCGGGGCCCTCTACGAGCAGTACTTC. Its translation is CASSKTSGALYEQYF. Based on the CDR3 plus reference TRBV9 and TRBJ2-7, the full variable domain is DSGVTQTPKHLITATGQRVTLRCSPRSGDLSVYWYQQSLDQGLQFLIQYYNGEERAKGNILERFSAQQFPDLHSELNLSSLELGDSALYFCASSKTSGALYEQYFGPGTRLTVT.

The CDR3 region has the DNA TGTGCCAGCAGCTTGGAGTCGTATCAGGGATCTCTAACCTACACAGATACGCAGTATTTT. Translation gives CASSLESYQGSLTYTDTQYF. V gene TRBV5-8 combines with J gene TRBJ2-3, with D tentatively TRBD1 (5 bases). There are 20 residues in the CDR3. Germline V gives CDR1 SGHTS, CDR2 YDEGEE. V was cut by 0 bases and J by 2 bases, with 25 bases left in between.

CDR3: CASSVTGGVGYGYTF. The CDR3 coding sequence is TGTGCCAGCAGCGTTACAGGGGGGGTTGGCTATGGCTACACCTTC. The chain recombines TRBV7-9 with TRBJ1-2; 8 positions agree with TRBD1. Germline CDR1 is SEHNR and CDR2 is FQNEAQ (reference sequence). The trim removed 5 bases at V and 4 bases at J, leaving 9 bases unmatched. The CDR3 runs 15 residues.

The chain recombines TRBV5-1 with TRBJ2-5, with D possibly being TRBD2 (5 bases). Germline V gene data show CDR1 as SGHRS and CDR2 as YFSETQ. Trimming left V 3 bases short and J 5 bases short, with 5 bases between. This CDR3 is built from 11 residues. CDR3 sequence: CASSSGETQYF. The CDR3 region has the DNA TGCGCCAGCAGCTCGGGGGAGACCCAGTACTTC. Full variable domain (outside the CDR3, taken from reference TRBV5-1 and TRBJ2-5): KAGVTQTPRYLIKTRGQQVTLSCSPISGHRSVSWYQQTPGQGLQFLFEYFSETQRNKGNFPGRFSGRQFSNSRSEMNVSTLELGDSALYLCASSSGETQYFGPGTRLLVL.

The chain couples TRBV7-6 to TRBJ2-3; TRBD2 aligns across 10 bases. This CDR3 region has 16 residues. The V gene's germline CDR1 is SGHVS and CDR2 FNYEAQ. The J segment lost 5 bases and the V segment lost 1 base, leaving 6 bases of the junction unmatched. This CDR3 reads CASSLVPSGGRDTQYF. CDR3 DNA: TGTGCCAGCAGCTTAGTCCCTAGCGGGGGTAGAGATACGCAGTATTTT.

This clone was observed once. The chain couples TRBV29-1 to TRBJ2-5, with a possible D match to TRBD2 (6 bases). V was clipped by 0 bases and J by 4 bases, with 9 bases between them. The CDR3 runs to 13 residues. Germline V gene lookup returns CDR1 SQVTM and CDR2 ANQGSEA. CDR3: CSVEERRGETQYF. The CDR3 nucleotides read TGCAGCGTTGAAGAGCGGAGGGGAGAGACCCAGTACTTC. The variable domain in full, completed from reference TRBV29-1 and TRBJ2-5, reads SAVISQKPSRDICQRGTSLTIQCQVDSQVTMMFWYRQQPGQSLTLIATANQGSEATYESGFVIDKFPISRPNLTFSTLTVSNMSPEDSSIYLCSVEERRGETQYFGPGTRLLVL.

The rearrangement joins TRBV27 to TRBJ2-3; possibly TRBD2 for D (5 bases). The CDR3 covers 16 residues. V gave up 0 bases and J gave up 0 bases, with 10 bases separating them. The germline CDR1 and CDR2 sequences are MNHEY and SMNVEV (reference sequence). The CDR3 sequence: CASSLSSTGSTDTQYF. As DNA, the CDR3 is TGTGCCAGCAGTTTATCGTCAACGGGAAGCACAGATACGCAGTATTTT.

This clone occurred a few times. The V call is TRBV5-6, the J call TRBJ1-2; TRBD1 agrees at 8 bases. The V gene end was trimmed by 7 bases and the J gene end by 2 bases; junction bases not matched to a gene: 4. This CDR3 has 13 residues. Germline V CDR1 and CDR2: SGHDT, YYEEEE. The CDR3 here is CASGRDRNYGYTF. The DNA for the CDR3 is TGTGCCAGCGGCCGGGACAGGAACTATGGCTACACCTTC.

The V and J genes are TRBV6-5 and TRBJ1-5; the match to TRBD1 covers 9 bases. V was clipped by 6 bases and J by 2 bases; unmatched bases: 5. The CDR3 sequence is 15 residues long. Looked up from germline, CDR1 is MNHEY and CDR2 is SVGAGI. CDR3 DNA sequence: TGTGCCAGCAGGGACAGGGGAAGGGGCAATCAGCCCCAGCATTTT. Translating it yields CASRDRGRGNQPQHF.

The table lists this clone with a few counts. The CDR3 loop reads CASSIEATSGISYEQYF. The DNA for the CDR3 is TGTGCCAGTAGTATAGAGGCGACTAGCGGGATCTCCTACGAGCAGTACTTC. The J gene is TRBJ2-7, the V gene TRBV19, with TRBD2 matching 11 bases. CDR1 LNHDA and CDR2 SQIVND come from the germline V gene (reference sequence). CDR3 length equals 17 residues. V trimming: 0 bases; J trimming: 0 bases; junction bases outside the gene matches: 4.

CDR3 residues: CASSPDSYSNQPQHF. In nucleotides, the CDR3 is TGTGCCAGCAGCCCAGACAGTTATAGCAATCAGCCCCAGCATTTT. V and J are TRBV3-1 (or the pseudogene TRBV3-2) and TRBJ1-5; TRBD1 might be the D (5 bases). Germline CDR1 and CDR2: LGHDT and YNNKEL (reference sequence). V was trimmed by 4 bases and J by 0 bases, leaving 10 bases between them. This CDR3 comprises 15 residues.

The CDR3 DNA follows: TGTGCCAGCAGCTATCGGACAGGGCTGTCCTACGAGCAGTACTTC. The encoded protein is CASSYRTGLSYEQYF. This rearrangement joins TRBV2 to TRBJ2-7, with TRBD1 identical over 8 bases. V lost 6 bases, J lost 1 base, and 8 bases stayed unmatched. CDR3 length: 15 residues. CDR1 and CDR2 (germline): SNHLY, FYNNEI.

Regarding this clone: Other nucleotide sequences in the sample specify the same CDR3. V usage is TRBV7-3 and J usage is TRBJ2-5; 7 nucleotides align to TRBD2. The CDR3 runs 13 residues. V shed 5 bases, J shed 4 bases, and the junction held 4 bases outside the gene matches. CDR1 is SGHTA and CDR2 is FQGTGA in the germline V gene. The CDR3: CASSRREGETQYF. CDR3 nucleotides: TGTGCCAGCAGCAGGAGGGAGGGAGAGACCCAGTACTTC.

This chain joins TRBV5-4 and TRBJ2-3, with 12 bases that match TRBD2. The CDR3 length is 17 residues. Germline V lookup: CDR1 SGHNT, CDR2 YYREEE (reference sequence). V lost 0 bases, J lost 4 bases, and 6 bases stayed unmatched. CDR3 in DNA: TGTGCCAGCAGCTTGGTACCTAGCGGGGGGGGCGCAGATACGCAGTATTTT. Amino acids: CASSLVPSGGGADTQYF.

This clone has at least ten counts. The identical CDR3 is also encoded by other nucleotide sequences in the sample. V gene TRBV5-6 combines with J gene TRBJ1-2, with D unresolved. V was trimmed by 3 bases and J by 3 bases, leaving 3 bases between them. Germline V gene lookup returns CDR1 SGHDT and CDR2 YYEEEE. This CDR3 region has 11 residues. The CDR3 reads CASSSYYGYTF. The CDR3 bases are TGTGCCAGCAGCTCGTACTATGGCTACACCTTC. Based on the CDR3 plus reference TRBV5-6 and TRBJ1-2, the full variable domain is DAGVTQSPTHLIKTRGQQVTLRCSPKSGHDTVSWYQQALGQGPQFIFQYYEEEERQRGNFPDRFSGHQFPNYSSELNVNALLLGDSALYLCASSSYYGYTFGSGTRLTVV.

This chain links TRBV19 with TRBJ2-6; 9 positions agree with TRBD1. With V trimmed by 7 bases and J by 0 bases, 13 bases remained unmatched. The germline CDR1 and CDR2 sequences are LNHDA and SQIVND (reference sequence). The CDR3 extends over 19 amino acids. CDR3 nucleotide sequence: TGTGCCAGTACCCCCCTCGGGACAGGGTACTCCTCTGGGGCCAACGTCCTGACTTTC. Translating gives CASTPLGTGYSSGANVLTF.

This clone was recorded once. The chain joins TRBV5-8 to TRBJ1-6; perhaps TRBD1 as D (6 bases). CDR1 SGHTS and CDR2 YDEGEE come from the germline V gene. CDR3 length: 14 amino acids. The germline V and J ends were trimmed by 2 bases and 6 bases, with 9 bases remaining between them. In DNA form, the CDR3 reads TGTGCCAGCAGCTTCGGCAGGGGTAATTCACCCCTCCACTTT. This encodes CASSFGRGNSPLHF.

The genes are TRBV21-1 and TRBJ2-3; TRBD2 reflects the table's D call only, with no check against the DNA. TRBV21-1 is designated a pseudogene. The CDR3 is made up of 16 amino acids. CDR3 in DNA: TGTGCCAGCAGCAAACGGGGGGCCAGACTCAAAGATACGCAGTATTTT. Protein product: CASSKRGARLKDTQYF.

The V gene is TRBV6-6, the J gene TRBJ1-1, with D possibly matching TRBD1 (6 bases). The length of the CDR3 is 13 residues. Trimming stripped 2 bases from V and 6 bases from J, with 10 bases between. In germline, CDR1 is MNHNY, CDR2 SVGAGI (reference sequence). CDR3 DNA: TGTGCCAGCAGTTACAGGGCAGGGGCTGAAGCTTTCTTT. Translating it yields CASSYRAGAEAFF.

This sequence joins TRBV30 and TRBJ2-7; D may be TRBD1 (6 bases). The length of the CDR3 is 13 residues. Between the trimmed V and J ends, which lost 4 bases and 4 bases, there was a span of 14 bases. Per the germline V gene, CDR1 is GTSNPN and CDR2 is SVGIG (reference sequence). The CDR3 reads CAWNNGQSYEQYF. The CDR3, as DNA: TGTGCCTGGAACAATGGACAGTCTTACGAGCAGTACTTC.

The V gene is TRBV12-3 or TRBV12-4, the J gene TRBJ2-1; perhaps TRBD1 as D (5 bases). The CDR3 consists of 13 residues. Trimming removed 2 bases at V and 3 bases at J, with 5 bases between. The CDR3 DNA sequence: TGTGCCAGCAGTTTACAGGGCTACAATGAGCAGTTCTTC. The encoded protein is CASSLQGYNEQFF.

This clone showed up just once. An end of the junction does not agree with germline; a read error may underlie this. The CDR3 is CATSDSRSYSEQFF. In DNA form, the CDR3 reads TGTGCCACCAGTGATTCCCGGTCTTACAGTGAGCAGTTCTTC. This rearrangement joins TRBV24-1 to TRBJ2-1; no definite D call. The germline V gene has CDR1 KGHDR and CDR2 SFDVKD. CDR3 length equals 14 residues.

The chain couples TRBV5-8 to TRBJ1-3, with 11 bases matching TRBD1. Germline lookup yields CDR1 SGHTS and CDR2 YDEGEE. The CDR3 is made up of 15 amino acids. The junction had 5 bases not matched to a gene; V was cut back by 4 bases and J by 5 bases. The CDR3: CASSRTGGNRNTIYF. DNA of the CDR3: TGTGCCAGCAGCAGGACAGGGGGCAATAGAAACACCATATATTTT.

The J gene is TRBJ1-4, the V gene TRBV6-5; D uncertain. This CDR3 spans 14 amino acids. V lost 7 bases and J 4 bases, leaving 13 bases between the germline ends. Germline V gives CDR1 MNHEY, CDR2 SVGAGI. CDR3 amino acids: CASTRRQVNEKLFF. The CDR3 region has the DNA TGTGCCAGCACCAGACGGCAGGTTAATGAAAAACTGTTTTTT.